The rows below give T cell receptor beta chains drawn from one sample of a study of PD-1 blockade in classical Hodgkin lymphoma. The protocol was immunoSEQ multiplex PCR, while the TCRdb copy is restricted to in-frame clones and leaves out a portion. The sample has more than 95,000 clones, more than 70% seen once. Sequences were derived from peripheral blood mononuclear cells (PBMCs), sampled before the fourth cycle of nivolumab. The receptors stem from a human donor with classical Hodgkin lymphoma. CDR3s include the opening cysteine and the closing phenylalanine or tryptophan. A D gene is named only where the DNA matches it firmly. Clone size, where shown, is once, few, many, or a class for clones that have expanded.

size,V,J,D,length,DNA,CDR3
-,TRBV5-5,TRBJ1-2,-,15,TGTGCCAGCAGCCGAGGCAGCGGGCGCGACGATGGCTACACCTTC,CASSRGSGRDDGYTF
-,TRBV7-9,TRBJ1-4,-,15,TGTGCCAGCAGCTTAGCAGGGGTGGCTAATGAAAAACTGTTTTTT,CASSLAGVANEKLFF
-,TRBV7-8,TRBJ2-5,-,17,TGTGCCAGCACCTTGGGCCGATTGGCGGCTCTGGGGGAGACCCAGTACTTC,CASTLGRLAALGETQYF
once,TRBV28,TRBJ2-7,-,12,TGTGCCAGCAGTCTGACAGCCTACGAGCAGTACTTC,CASSLTAYEQYF
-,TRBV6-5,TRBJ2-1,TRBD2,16,TGTGCCAGCAGTTACCTTAGGACTAGCGGGAGTGGCGAGCAGTTCTTC,CASSYLRTSGSGEQFF
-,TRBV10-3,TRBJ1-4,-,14,TGTGCCACCTCCGGGGCGGCAACTAATGAAAAACTGTTTTTT,CATSGAATNEKLFF
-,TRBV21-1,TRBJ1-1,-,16,TGTGCCAGCAGCAACGTCGGTAGACAGGGGACAAAGGAAGCTTTCTTT,CASSNVGRQGTKEAFF
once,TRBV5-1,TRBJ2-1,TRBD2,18,TGCGCCAGCAGCCCCTGGACTAGCGGGACTGATCTCTACAATGAGCAGTTCTTC,CASSPWTSGTDLYNEQFF
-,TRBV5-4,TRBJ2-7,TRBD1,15,TGTGCCAGCAGCCAGGCTACAGGGGTTGCCTACGAGCAGTACTTC,CASSQATGVAYEQYF
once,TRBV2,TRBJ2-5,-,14,TGTGCCAGCAGTTCCATAGGGGTACAAGAGACCCAGTACTTC,CASSSIGVQETQYF
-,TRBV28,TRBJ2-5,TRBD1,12,TGTGCCATACAGACAGGGATCCAGACCCAGTACTTC,CAIQTGIQTQYF
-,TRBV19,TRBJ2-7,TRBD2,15,TGTGCCAGTAGTATTTCCGGACTAGCGAGACACGAGCAGTACTTC,CASSISGLARHEQYF
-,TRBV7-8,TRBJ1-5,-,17,TGTGCCAGCAGCTTAGGTCTCGGGCAGGATATTAATCAGCCCCAGCATTTT,CASSLGLGQDINQPQHF
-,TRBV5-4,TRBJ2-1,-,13,TGTGCCAGCAGCACGACTAGGGCCAATGAGCAGTTCTTC,CASSTTRANEQFF
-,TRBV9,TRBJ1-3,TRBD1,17,TGTGCCAGCAGCGCGTGGGACAGCTTCGACTCTGGAAACACCATATATTTT,CASSAWDSFDSGNTIYF
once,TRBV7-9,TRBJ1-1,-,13,TGTGCCAGCAGGTCAACAGAGAACACTGAAGCTTTCTTT,CASRSTENTEAFF
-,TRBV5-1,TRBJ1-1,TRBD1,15,TGCGCCAGCAGCCCGGGGACAGGGAAGGACACTGAAGCTTTCTTT,CASSPGTGKDTEAFF
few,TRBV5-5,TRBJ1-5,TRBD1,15,TGTGCCAGCAGTGGGACAGGGGGGAACAATCAGCCCCAGCATTTT,CASSGTGGNNQPQHF
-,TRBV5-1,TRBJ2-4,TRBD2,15,TGCGCCAGCAGCTTGGAACCAGCGGGGATAAACATTCAGTACTTC,CASSLEPAGINIQYF
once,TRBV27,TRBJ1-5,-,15,TGTGCCAGCAGGACGGGGCCCGGATTCGGTCAGCCCCAGCATTTT,CASRTGPGFGQPQHF
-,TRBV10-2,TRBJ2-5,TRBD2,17,TGCGCCAGCAGTGAGAGGCTAGCGGGAGGGCCTGGAGAGACCCAGTACTTC,CASSERLAGGPGETQYF
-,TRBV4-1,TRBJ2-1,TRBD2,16,TGCGCCACGTCGAACGAAGCGGGAGCGGTAGGCAATGAGCAGTTCTTC,CATSNEAGAVGNEQFF
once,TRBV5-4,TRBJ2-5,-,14,TGTGCCAGCAGCCCTGGGGGAACATCAGAGACCCAGTACTTC,CASSPGGTSETQYF
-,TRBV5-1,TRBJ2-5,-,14,TGCGCCAGCACCCAGTGGGACGGAAGCAAACCCCAGTACTTC,CASTQWDGSKPQYF
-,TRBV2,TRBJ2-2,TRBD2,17,TGTGCCAGCAGTGAAGGTTTCGGGAGGGCCCTCACCGGGGAGCTGTTTTTT,CASSEGFGRALTGELFF
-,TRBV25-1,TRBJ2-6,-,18,TGTGCCAGCAGTGAAAGACAGTCGGGGGCCTACGGGGCCAACGTCCTGACTTTC,CASSERQSGAYGANVLTF
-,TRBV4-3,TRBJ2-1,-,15,TGCGCCAGCAGCTACGATAGGCAGGGATACAATGAGCAGTTCTTC,CASSYDRQGYNEQFF
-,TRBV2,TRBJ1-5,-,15,TGTGCCAGCAGTGTAGGACTCCGGACTGGTCAGCCCCAGCATTTT,CASSVGLRTGQPQHF
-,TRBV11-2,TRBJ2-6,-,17,TGTGCCAGCAGCTTAGGATCGAGGAGCTCTGGGGCCAACGTCCTGACTTTC,CASSLGSRSSGANVLTF
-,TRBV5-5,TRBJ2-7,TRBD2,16,TGTGCCAGCAGCTTTAATGATCGGGACTACTCCTACGAGCAGTACTTC,CASSFNDRDYSYEQYF
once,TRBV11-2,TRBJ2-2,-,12,TGTGCCAGCAGCGGTGGCGTCGGGGAGCTGTTTTTT,CASSGGVGELFF
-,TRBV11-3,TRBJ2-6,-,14,TGTGCCAGCAGCCCCAGATCCGGGGCCAACGTCCTGACTTTC,CASSPRSGANVLTF
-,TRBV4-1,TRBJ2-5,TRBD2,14,TGCGCCAGCAGCCAGGGAGGGGTCCAAGAGACCCAGTACTTC,CASSQGGVQETQYF
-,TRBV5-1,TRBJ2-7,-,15,TGCGCCAGCAGCTTCTCCGGGACGGGCTCCTACGAGCAGTACTTC,CASSFSGTGSYEQYF
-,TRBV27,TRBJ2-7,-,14,TGTGCCAGCAGTTTAATGGGTGGCTACTACGAGCAGTACTTC,CASSLMGGYYEQYF
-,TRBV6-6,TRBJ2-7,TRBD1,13,TGTGCCACCCTCCAGGGACAGGGGAACGAGCAGTACTTC,CATLQGQGNEQYF
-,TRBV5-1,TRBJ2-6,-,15,TGCGCCAGCAGCCCAGGGACCTCTGGGGCCAACGTCCTGACTTTC,CASSPGTSGANVLTF
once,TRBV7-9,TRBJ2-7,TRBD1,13,TGTGCCAGCAGCTCTGACAGGGTGGGCGAGCAGTACTTC,CASSSDRVGEQYF
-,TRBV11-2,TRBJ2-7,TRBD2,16,TGTGCCAGCAGCCCCATCCGGGGCGGGAGTTCCTACGAGCAGTACTTC,CASSPIRGGSSYEQYF
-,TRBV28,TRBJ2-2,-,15,TGTGCCAGCTCAGTTTATGGGGTTTGGACCGGGGAGCTGTTTTTT,CASSVYGVWTGELFF
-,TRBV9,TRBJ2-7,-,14,TGTGCCAGCAGCGTCCAGGGGAAACCGTACGAGCAGTACTTC,CASSVQGKPYEQYF
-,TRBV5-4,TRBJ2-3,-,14,TGTGCCAGCAGCTTAAGGACAAGCACAGATACGCAGTATTTT,CASSLRTSTDTQYF
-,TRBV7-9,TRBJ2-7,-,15,TGTGCCAGCAGCCCCCCCGAAGGAGGCACCTACGAGCAGTACTTC,CASSPPEGGTYEQYF
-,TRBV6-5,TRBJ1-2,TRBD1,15,TGTGCCAGCAGAACAACCGGGACAGGAGATTATGGCTACACCTTC,CASRTTGTGDYGYTF
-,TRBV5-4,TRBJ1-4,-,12,TGTGCCAGCAGCTTGCTTAATGAAAAACTGTTTTTT,CASSLLNEKLFF
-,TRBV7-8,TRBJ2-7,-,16,TGTGCCAGCAGCTCAACAGGGTATGGGAGCTCCTACGAGCAGTACTTC,CASSSTGYGSSYEQYF
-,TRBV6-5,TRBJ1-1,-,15,TGTGCCAGCACCTACTGGGCAGGAGGCAACACTGAAGCTTTCTTT,CASTYWAGGNTEAFF
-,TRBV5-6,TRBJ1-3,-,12,TGTGCCAGCAGCTCGACCCTGAACACCATATATTTT,CASSSTLNTIYF
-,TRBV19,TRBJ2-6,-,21,TGTGCCAGTAGTATCCAGCCAGGTGGGGGCCATACAGGGTCTGGGGCCAACGTCCTGACTTTC,CASSIQPGGGHTGSGANVLTF
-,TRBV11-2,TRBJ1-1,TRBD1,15,TGTGCCAGCAGCTTAGGGACAGGGGTGAACACTGAAGCTTTCTTT,CASSLGTGVNTEAFF
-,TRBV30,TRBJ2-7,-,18,TGTGCCTGGAATCCTTACCGGAGATTAAGCAACTTCTCCTACGAGCAGTACTTC,CAWNPYRRLSNFSYEQYF
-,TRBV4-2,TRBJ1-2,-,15,TGTGCCAGCAGCCAAAGCGAGGGGGGGGATTATGGCTACACCTTC,CASSQSEGGDYGYTF
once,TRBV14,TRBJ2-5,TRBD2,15,TGTGCCAGCAGCCCCCGTTTGGCGGGGGGGGAGACCCAGTACTTC,CASSPRLAGGETQYF
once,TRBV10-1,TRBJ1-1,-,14,TGCGCCAGCAGTGAAGCTGGAGATGGGACTGAAGCTTTCTTT,CASSEAGDGTEAFF
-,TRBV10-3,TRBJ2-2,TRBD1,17,TGTGCCATCAGTGTCGCCGAAAGCAGGGGGTGGGCCGGGGAGCTGTTTTTT,CAISVAESRGWAGELFF